The T cell receptor beta chain under discussion was sequenced for a study of T cells in localized non-small cell lung cancer. Whole-study findings and limits: The study linked higher blood T cell density to longer overall survival. When the top 100 tumor clones were examined, a median approximately 59 of them also appeared in the adjacent lung, which was paired and uninvolved. Uninvolved nearby lung showed the greatest T cell clonality, exceeding that found in tumor.

This clone was seen a few times. Its matching antigen is unknown. Libraries were prepared by immunoSEQ multiplex PCR; TCRdb keeps only in-frame clonotypes and omits some of them. Among roughly 2,100 clones listed, roughly two fifths were seen once. Germline CDR1 GTSNPN, CDR2 SVGIG (reference sequence). CDR3 length: 15 residues. The V end was cut by 5 bases, the J end by 2 bases, with 16 bases between. The material was lung tumor tissue, obtained before any cancer treatment. The TCR sequence derives from a male donor older than 55 with stage II squamous cell lung carcinoma. V gene TRBV30 combines with J gene TRBJ1-5; D is perhaps TRBD1 (5 bases). The CDR3 loop reads CAWSRGSSGNQPQHF. The CDR3 nucleotides read TGTGCCTGGTCCCGGGGGTCCAGCGGCAATCAGCCCCAGCATTTT.